A selection of T cell receptor beta chains follows, all from one sample in a study of blood T cell repertoires in COVID-19. Repertoires were generated with immunoSEQ multiplex PCR, while TCRdb's copy carries only in-frame clones and drops some. The sample has about 140,000 clones, around 86% seen once. The sequenced sample consisted of PBMCs or T cells enriched from blood (not recorded which). These receptors were obtained from a man aged 55 to 70 who had recovered from COVID-19. Each CDR3 is given with its conserved first and last residue. The D gene is left open where the match is weak. Where a row states a size, it is once, few, many or the class of an expanded clone; other rows omit it.

J gene	D gene	V gene	clone size	CDR3 DNA	CDR3 protein
TRBJ2-1	.	TRBV18	few	TGTGCCAGCCACAGGTCGGGGGGCCGGCACTACAATGAGCAGTTCTTC	CASHRSGGRHYNEQFF
TRBJ2-7	TRBD1	TRBV27	.	TGTGCCAGCAGTCCCCGCCGGGACAGGGTGGGCGAGCAGTACTTC	CASSPRRDRVGEQYF
TRBJ1-5	.	TRBV30	few	TGTGCCTGGAGTGTACGAGGGCTGGAGCAGCCCCAGCATTTT	CAWSVRGLEQPQHF
TRBJ1-2	.	TRBV19	.	TGTGCCAGTACCGGGTTTAACTATGGCTACACCTTC	CASTGFNYGYTF
TRBJ1-1	TRBD1	TRBV5-1	few	TGCGCCAGCAGCTTGGTAGGACAGGGGCGAAACACTGAAGCTTTCTTT	CASSLVGQGRNTEAFF
TRBJ2-2	.	TRBV7-3	.	TGTGCCAGCAGCTTAGGCAGGGTGAACACCGGGGAGCTGTTTTTT	CASSLGRVNTGELFF
TRBJ1-3	TRBD1	TRBV30	once	TGTGCCTGGAGTCCCGGACAGGCTGGAAACACCATATATTTT	CAWSPGQAGNTIYF
TRBJ2-3	.	TRBV12-3/TRBV12-4	.	TGTGCCAGCAGTCCGCGCCGGGGAGATACGCAGTATTTT	CASSPRRGDTQYF
TRBJ2-3	TRBD2	TRBV7-8	few	TGTGCCAGCAGCCGTCGCGATCAGACTAGCGGGGGAAGCACAGATACGCAGTATTTT	CASSRRDQTSGGSTDTQYF
TRBJ2-7	TRBD1	TRBV3-1/TRBV3-2	.	TGTGCCAGCAGCCCCCTGGGGACAGGGTACCGCGAGCAGTACTTC	CASSPLGTGYREQYF
TRBJ1-3	TRBD1	TRBV30	once	TGTGCCTGGAGTGATTGGGACAGGGGCTCTGGAAACACCATATATTTT	CAWSDWDRGSGNTIYF
TRBJ2-3	TRBD2	TRBV7-9	.	TGTGCCAGCAGCTTCACTAGCGGTACAGATACGCAGTATTTT	CASSFTSGTDTQYF
TRBJ1-6	.	TRBV5-1	.	TGCGCCAGCAGCTACGGACAGAGGGATTCACCCCTCCACTTT	CASSYGQRDSPLHF
TRBJ2-7	.	TRBV9	.	TGTGCCAGCAGCGTAGGTGTGACCACTCTCGGGGAGCAGTACTTC	CASSVGVTTLGEQYF
TRBJ1-4	.	TRBV19	once	TGTGCCAGTAGTATCCCAGGCCTTGAAAAACTGTTTTTT	CASSIPGLEKLFF
TRBJ1-6	TRBD1	TRBV29-1	.	TGCAGCGTTAGGGACAGTAATTCACCCCTCCACTTT	CSVRDSNSPLHF
TRBJ2-3	.	TRBV13	.	TGTGCCAGCAGCTTAGGCCCCGGGTCGACAGATACGCAGTATTTT	CASSLGPGSTDTQYF
TRBJ1-2	TRBD1	TRBV20-1	.	TGCAGTGCTAGTGGGACAGGGGTAGTCTATGGCCACACCTTC	CSASGTGVVYGHTF
TRBJ1-5	TRBD1	TRBV9	.	TGTGCCAGCAGCGGGACAGGGGGCCCTCAGCCCCAGCATTTT	CASSGTGGPQPQHF
TRBJ2-1	TRBD1	TRBV6-2/TRBV6-3	.	TGTGCCAGCAGTTCCGTAAGCACCGGGACAGGATACAATGAGCAGTTCTTC	CASSSVSTGTGYNEQFF
TRBJ2-1	.	TRBV27	.	TGTGCCAGCAGTTTATACGCGACAGCTGGGGCCACCAATGAGCAGTTCTTC	CASSLYATAGATNEQFF
TRBJ2-3	.	TRBV20-1	.	TGCAGTGCTAGTGACATAGCCTCGGTAGATACGCAGTATTTT	CSASDIASVDTQYF
TRBJ2-3	TRBD1	TRBV2	.	TGTGCCACCGACAGGGGCCGAAGCACAGATACGCAGTATTTT	CATDRGRSTDTQYF
TRBJ2-1	.	TRBV6-5	.	TGTGCCAGCGGGTTACAGACCTACAATGAGCAGTTCTTC	CASGLQTYNEQFF
TRBJ1-3	.	TRBV18	.	TGTGCCAGCTCACCACCGACGAGGAACGGCGACACCATATATTTT	CASSPPTRNGDTIYF
TRBJ2-7	.	TRBV9	.	TGTGCCAGCAGCGTAGGATCCAGCAGGACCTACGAGCAGTACTTC	CASSVGSSRTYEQYF
TRBJ2-2	TRBD2	TRBV2	.	TGTGCCAGAGCGGGACTAGGGAACACCGGGGAGCTGTTTTTT	CARAGLGNTGELFF
TRBJ1-4	.	TRBV7-8	once	TGTGCCAGCAGCCAGGGAGGGAAACTGTTTTTT	CASSQGGKLFF
TRBJ1-2	TRBD1	TRBV28	.	TGTGCCAGCAGTTCCCAGACAGGGGGCAGCACAAGAATCTATGGCTACACCTTC	CASSSQTGGSTRIYGYTF
TRBJ1-5	.	TRBV28	.	TGTGCCAGCAGTTTGGCAGGCGCGCGCAATCAGCCCCAGCATTTT	CASSLAGARNQPQHF
TRBJ2-5	.	TRBV7-2	.	TGTGCCAGCAGCTTAGCTAACCAAGAGACCCAGTACTTC	CASSLANQETQYF
TRBJ2-3	.	TRBV6-1	.	TGTGCCAGCAGTGAAGCCAGGGGTCGATTTTCGGGTACGCAGTATTTT	CASSEARGRFSGTQYF
TRBJ2-3	TRBD2	TRBV29-1	.	TGCAGCGTTTTGGGAGGGGCTAGTAGCACAGATACGCAGTATTTT	CSVLGGASSTDTQYF
TRBJ2-7	TRBD1	TRBV18	few	TGTGCCAGCTCACCACGACAGGGGGACTACGAGCAGTACTTC	CASSPRQGDYEQYF
TRBJ2-7	TRBD1	TRBV4-2	.	TGTGCCAGCAGCCAAGGGGGACAGGGCTACGAGCAGTACTTC	CASSQGGQGYEQYF
TRBJ2-7	.	TRBV13	.	TGTGCCAGCAGCTTCGACAGACTAGCCTACGAGCAGTACTTC	CASSFDRLAYEQYF
TRBJ1-4	TRBD1	TRBV6-6	.	TGTGCCAGCAGTTACCGGACAGGGGCGGAGGAGGAAAAACTGTTTTTT	CASSYRTGAEEEKLFF
TRBJ2-5	.	TRBV30	.	TGTGCCTGGAGTGGAAAAGGGGTAGAGACCCAGTACTTC	CAWSGKGVETQYF
TRBJ2-3	.	TRBV24-1	.	TGTGCCACCAGTGACCCCAGGGGGGGCACAGATACGCAGTATTTT	CATSDPRGGTDTQYF
TRBJ2-7	TRBD1	TRBV27	.	TGTGCCAGCAGTTTATACTCGGACAGGGACGGTAGAGAGCAGTACTTC	CASSLYSDRDGREQYF
TRBJ1-2	.	TRBV6-5	.	TGTGCCAGCAGTTACTCTGGCTTTACTAACTATGGCTACACCTTC	CASSYSGFTNYGYTF
TRBJ2-5	TRBD1	TRBV29-1	.	TGCAGCGTACAACAGGGGGTAGAGACCCAGTACTTC	CSVQQGVETQYF
TRBJ2-7	TRBD2	TRBV3-1/TRBV3-2	.	TGTGCCAGCAAGACTAGCGGGCGGACCTACGAGCAGTACTTC	CASKTSGRTYEQYF
TRBJ2-7	.	TRBV12-3/TRBV12-4	.	TGTGCCAGCAGCTTTAACAGGGACTACGAGCAGTACTTC	CASSFNRDYEQYF
TRBJ2-7	.	TRBV5-1	few	TGCGCCAGCTCTAGGCAGGGCTCCTACGAGCAGTACTTC	CASSRQGSYEQYF
TRBJ1-4	.	TRBV2	.	TGTGCCAGCAGAACGGACAGTAATGAAAAACTGTTTTTT	CASRTDSNEKLFF